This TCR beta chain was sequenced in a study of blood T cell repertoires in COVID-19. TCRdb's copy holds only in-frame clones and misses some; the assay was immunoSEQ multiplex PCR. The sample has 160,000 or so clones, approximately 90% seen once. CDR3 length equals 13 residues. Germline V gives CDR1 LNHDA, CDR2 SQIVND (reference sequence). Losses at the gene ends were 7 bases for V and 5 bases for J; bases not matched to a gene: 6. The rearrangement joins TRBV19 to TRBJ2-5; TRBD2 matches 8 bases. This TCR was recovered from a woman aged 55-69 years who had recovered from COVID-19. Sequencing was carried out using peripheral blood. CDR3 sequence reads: CASTRGGEETQYF. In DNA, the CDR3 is TGTGCCAGTACCCGGGGGGGCGAGGAGACCCAGTACTTC. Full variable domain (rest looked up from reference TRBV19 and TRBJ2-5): DGGITQSPKYLFRKEGQNVTLSCEQNLNHDAMYWYRQDPGQGLRLIYYSQIVNDFQKGDIAEGYSVSREKKESFPLTVTSAQKNPTAFYLCASTRGGEETQYFGPGTRLLVL.